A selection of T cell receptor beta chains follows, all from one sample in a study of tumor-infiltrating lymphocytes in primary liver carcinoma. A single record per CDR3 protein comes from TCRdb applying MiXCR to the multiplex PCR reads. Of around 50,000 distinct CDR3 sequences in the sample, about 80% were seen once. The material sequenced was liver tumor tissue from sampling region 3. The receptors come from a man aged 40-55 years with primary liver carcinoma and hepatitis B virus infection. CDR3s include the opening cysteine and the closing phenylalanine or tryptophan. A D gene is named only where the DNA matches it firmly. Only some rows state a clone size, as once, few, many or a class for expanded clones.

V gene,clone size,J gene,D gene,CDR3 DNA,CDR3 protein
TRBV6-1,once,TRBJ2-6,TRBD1,TGTGCCAGCAGCACCGGGACAGGGAGCTCTGGGGCTAACTTCCTGACTTTC,CASSTGTGSSGANFLTF
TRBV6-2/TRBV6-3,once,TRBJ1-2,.,TGTGTCAGCAGTTACTCTGTACTGGTAGGCTACGCCTTC,CVSSYSVLVGYAF
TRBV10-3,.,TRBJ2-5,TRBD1,TGTGCCATCAAGGGACAGGGACCCCATGAGACCCAATACTTC,CAIKGQGPHETQYF
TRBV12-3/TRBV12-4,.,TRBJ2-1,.,TGTGCCAGCAGCTCGGTAAAACGGGAGAGGCCATACAATGAGCAGTTCTTC,CASSSVKRERPYNEQFF
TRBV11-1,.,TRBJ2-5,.,TGTGCCCGTAGTTCGAGCCAAGAGACCCAATACTTC,CARSSSQETQYF
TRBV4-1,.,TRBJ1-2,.,TGTGCCAGCAGCGAGACAGCTAACTATGGTTACGCCTTC,CASSETANYGYAF
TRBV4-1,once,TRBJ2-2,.,TGCGCCAACAGCCGATCACCCGGGATAATCAACACCGGTGAGCTGTTTTTT,CANSRSPGIINTGELFF
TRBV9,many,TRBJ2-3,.,TGTGCCAGCAGCGCCGCCCCCGGTAGCACAGATACGCAGTATTTT,CASSAAPGSTDTQYF
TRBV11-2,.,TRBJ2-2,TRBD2,TGTGTCAGCAGCTTAGTGGCGATAGCGGGAACCGGGAAGCTGTTGTTT,CVSSLVAIAGTGKLLF
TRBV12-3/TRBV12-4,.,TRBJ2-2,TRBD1,TGTGCCAGCAGTCCGGGACAGGGAACTACAATGAACACCGGGGAGCTGTTTTTC,CASSPGQGTTMNTGELFF
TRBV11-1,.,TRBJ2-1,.,TGTGCCAGCAGCCCGAGGGGGGGAGGCTACGATGAACAGTTCTTC,CASSPRGGGYDEQFF
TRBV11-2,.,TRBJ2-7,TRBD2,TGTGCTAACGGCCAATATTCGGGAGGGGGCTACGAGCAGTACTTC,CANGQYSGGGYEQYF
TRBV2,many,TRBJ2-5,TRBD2,TGTGCCAGCAGTAGACTAGCGGAGACCCAGTACTTC,CASSRLAETQYF
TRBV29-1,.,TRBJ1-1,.,TGTAGCGTTGAAGCTGATGAGCACACTGAAGCTTTCTTT,CSVEADEHTEAFF
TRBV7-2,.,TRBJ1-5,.,TGTGCCAGCAGCTCCTACCTGACCGGCCATCAGCCCCAGCATTTT,CASSSYLTGHQPQHF
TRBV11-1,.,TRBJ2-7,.,TGTGCCAGCAGCCACCATGGCTTTAACGAGCAGTACTTC,CASSHHGFNEQYF
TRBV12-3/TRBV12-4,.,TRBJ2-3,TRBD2,TGTGCCAGCAGTAAACTAGCGGGTGGAGATGATACGCAATATTTT,CASSKLAGGDDTQYF
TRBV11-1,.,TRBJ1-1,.,TGTGCCAGCTGCTCGACCTCGGACACTGAAGCTTTCTTT,CASCSTSDTEAFF
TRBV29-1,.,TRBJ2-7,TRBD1,TGCAGCGCTGATCTGGGCCGACAGGGATCGAGCTACGAGCAGTACTTC,CSADLGRQGSSYEQYF
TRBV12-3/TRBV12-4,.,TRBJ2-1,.,TGTGGCAGCAGTCCTAGGGGAGCAGGAGAAGGCTCGTACAATGAGCAGTTCTTC,CGSSPRGAGEGSYNEQFF
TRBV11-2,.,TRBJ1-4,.,TGTGCCGGCAGCTTACAGAGCCCACTGCTTTTT,CAGSLQSPLLF
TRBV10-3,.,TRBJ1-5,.,TGTGCCACCAGTGATGGGGGGCCCCAGCAGTTT,CATSDGGPQQF
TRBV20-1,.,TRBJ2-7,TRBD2,TGCAGTGCTAGAGCAGCACTAGCGGGGGAATACGAGCAGTACTTC,CSARAALAGEYEQYF
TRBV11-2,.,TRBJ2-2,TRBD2,TGTGCCAGCAGCGTTGTGGCGCTAGCGGGAACCGGGGAGCTATTTTTT,CASSVVALAGTGELFF
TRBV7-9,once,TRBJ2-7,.,TGTGCCAGCAGTAGAGCAGCGGATGGGACCTACGAGCACTACTTC,CASSRAADGTYEHYF
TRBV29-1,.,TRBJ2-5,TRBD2,TGCAGCGTCTCTGGGCGGGGGGCCGCTAAGGTGGAGACCCGGTACTTC,CSVSGRGAAKVETRYF
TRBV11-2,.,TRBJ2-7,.,TGTACCAGCACCCCCTTAGAGGCGGCCCACTACGAGCAGTACTTC,CTSTPLEAAHYEQYF
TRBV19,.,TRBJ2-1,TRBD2,TGTGCCAGTACCCCCTGGGGGGGCCTAGCGGGAGGTGAGCAGTTCTTC,CASTPWGGLAGGEQFF
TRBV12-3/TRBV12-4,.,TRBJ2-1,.,TGTGCCAACAGCTCGGTAAATCGGGAGAGGCCCTACAATGAACAGCTCTTC,CANSSVNRERPYNEQLF
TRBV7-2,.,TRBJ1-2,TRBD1,TGTGCCAGCAGCTCCGGACAGGGGGCATGGTATGGCTACACCTTC,CASSSGQGAWYGYTF
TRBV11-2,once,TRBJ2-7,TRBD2,TGTGTCAACAGCCAATATTCGGGGGGGGGCTACGAGCAGTACTTC,CVNSQYSGGGYEQYF
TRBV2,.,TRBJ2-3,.,TGTGCCAACGCCTTGGCAGATACGCAGTATTTC,CANALADTQYF
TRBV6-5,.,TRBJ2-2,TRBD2,TGTGCCAGCAGCATCCCGGGGGGGAGGGGGGCCAGGGAACTGTTTTTT,CASSIPGGRGARELFF
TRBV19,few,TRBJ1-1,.,TGTGCCAGTAGTAACAGTATGAACATTGAAGCTTTCTTT,CASSNSMNIEAFF
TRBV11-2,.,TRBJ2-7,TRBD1,TGTGCCAGCAGCATCGACCTACCGAGACAGGGAAGCTACGAGCAGTACTTC,CASSIDLPRQGSYEQYF
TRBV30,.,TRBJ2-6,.,TGTGCCTGGAATAACAGTGGGCTCTCTGGGGCCAACCTCCTGACTTTC,CAWNNSGLSGANLLTF
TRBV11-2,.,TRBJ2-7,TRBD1,TGTGCCAGCTTTCTCAGGGGGCAGCAGTATTTC,CASFLRGQQYF